This T cell receptor (beta chain) was observed in a study of blood T cell repertoires in COVID-19. This table comes from immunoSEQ multiplex PCR, and its TCRdb copy is limited to in-frame clones, with some not included. This table has 250,000 to 350,000 clones, approximately 87% appearing once. CDR3 length equals 13 residues. Germline V gene lookup returns CDR1 SGHRS and CDR2 YFSETQ. Between the trimmed V and J ends, which lost 0 bases and 10 bases, there was a span of 10 bases. The origin of this receptor is a woman aged 45-60 years with active or convalescent COVID-19. This chain links TRBV5-1 with TRBJ1-4, with D hard to call. Sequenced input: peripheral blood. The CDR3 DNA sequence: TGCGCCAGCAGCTTGGGAATAAGCGGAAAACTGTTTTTT. Translated: CASSLGISGKLFF.